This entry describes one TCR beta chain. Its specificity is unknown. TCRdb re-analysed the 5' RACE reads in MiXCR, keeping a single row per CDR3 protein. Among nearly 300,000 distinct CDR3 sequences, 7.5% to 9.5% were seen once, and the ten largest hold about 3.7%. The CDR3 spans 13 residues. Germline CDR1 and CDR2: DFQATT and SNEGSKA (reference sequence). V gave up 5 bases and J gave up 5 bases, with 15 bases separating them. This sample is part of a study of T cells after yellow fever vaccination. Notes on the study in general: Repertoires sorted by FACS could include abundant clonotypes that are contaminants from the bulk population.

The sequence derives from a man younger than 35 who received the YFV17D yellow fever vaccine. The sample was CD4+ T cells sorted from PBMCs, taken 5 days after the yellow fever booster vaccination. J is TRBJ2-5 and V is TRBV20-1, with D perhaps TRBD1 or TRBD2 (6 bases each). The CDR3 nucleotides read TGCAGTGCTCCCATAGGGGGGATCGAGACCCAGTACTTC. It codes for CSAPIGGIETQYF.